This T cell receptor (beta chain) was captured in a study of blood T cell repertoires in COVID-19. For the study at large: Collection of acute and convalescent COVID-19 samples took place in the United States, Italy and Spain. Sources were T cells, B-cell-depleted T cells, or PBMCs; the material itself was cDNA or gDNA.

Everyone who took part was roughly 18 to 95 years old, and they came from 20 to 25 US areas. Source study methods: For nucleated cells, counts were estimated from reference gene primer amplification. Data came from immunoSEQ multiplex PCR; TCRdb stores just in-frame clones and leaves some out. V, J and clone size are those of that table, while D and trimming were read from the DNA. The table shows about 210,000 clones, with 81% occurring only once. The sample was PBMCs or T cells enriched from blood (not recorded which). The sequence was collected from a woman aged 45-65 years with acute COVID-19.

This CDR3 is CASSLRGPGELFF. The CDR3 coding sequence is TGTGCCAGCAGCTTAAGGGGTCCCGGGGAGCTGTTTTTT. This chain joins TRBV7-2 and TRBJ2-2; D possibly corresponds to TRBD1 (5 bases). The V end lost 2 bases, the J end lost 6 bases, and 7 bases lay between the germline ends. The CDR3 has 13 residues. CDR1 and CDR2 (germline): SGHTA, FQGNSA.